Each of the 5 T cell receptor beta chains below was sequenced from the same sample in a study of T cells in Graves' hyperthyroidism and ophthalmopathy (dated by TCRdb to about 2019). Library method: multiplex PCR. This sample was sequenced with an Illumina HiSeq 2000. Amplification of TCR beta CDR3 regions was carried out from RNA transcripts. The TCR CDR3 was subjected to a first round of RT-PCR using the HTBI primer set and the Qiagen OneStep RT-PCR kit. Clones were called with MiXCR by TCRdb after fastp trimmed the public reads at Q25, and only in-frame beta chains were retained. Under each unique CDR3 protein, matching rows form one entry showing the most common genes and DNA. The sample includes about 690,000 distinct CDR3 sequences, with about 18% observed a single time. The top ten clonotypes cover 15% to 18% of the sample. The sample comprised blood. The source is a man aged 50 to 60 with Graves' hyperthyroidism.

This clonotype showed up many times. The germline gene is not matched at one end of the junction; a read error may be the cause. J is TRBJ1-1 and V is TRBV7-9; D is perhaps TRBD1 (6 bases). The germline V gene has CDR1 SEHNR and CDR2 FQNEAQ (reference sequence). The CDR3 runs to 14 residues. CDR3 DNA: TGTGCCAACAGCTTAGAGCAGGGGAGGACTGAAGCTTTCTTT. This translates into CANSLEQGRTEAFF.

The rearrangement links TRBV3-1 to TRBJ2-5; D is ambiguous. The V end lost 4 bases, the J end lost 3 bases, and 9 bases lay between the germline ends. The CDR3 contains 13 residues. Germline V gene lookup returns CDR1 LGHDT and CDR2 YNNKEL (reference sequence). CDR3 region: CASSLFAEETQYF. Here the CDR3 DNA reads TGTGCCAGCAGCCTCTTTGCTGAAGAGACCCAGTACTTC.

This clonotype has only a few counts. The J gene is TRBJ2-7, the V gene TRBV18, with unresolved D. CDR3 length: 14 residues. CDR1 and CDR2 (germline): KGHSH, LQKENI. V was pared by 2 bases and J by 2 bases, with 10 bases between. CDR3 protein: CASSPTAVTYEQYF. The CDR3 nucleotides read TGTGCCAGCTCACCAACTGCTGTAACCTACGAGCAGTACTTC. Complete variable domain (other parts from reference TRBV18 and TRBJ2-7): NAGVMQNPRHLVRRRGQEARLRCSPMKGHSHVYWYRQLPEEGLKFMVYLQKENIIDESGMPKERFSAEFPKEGPSILRIQQVVRGDSAAYFCASSPTAVTYEQYFGPGTRLTVT.

The CDR3 DNA sequence: TGTGCCACCAGCAGGAGCCGGGACAGGGTCAGAAACACCATATATTTT. This codes for CATSRSRDRVRNTIYF. The genes are TRBV15 and TRBJ1-3; 9 bases line up with TRBD1. J lost 5 bases, V lost 3 bases, and 8 bases had no gene match. CDR1 is LNHNV, CDR2 YYDKDF, per germline (reference sequence). The CDR3 sequence is 16 residues long.

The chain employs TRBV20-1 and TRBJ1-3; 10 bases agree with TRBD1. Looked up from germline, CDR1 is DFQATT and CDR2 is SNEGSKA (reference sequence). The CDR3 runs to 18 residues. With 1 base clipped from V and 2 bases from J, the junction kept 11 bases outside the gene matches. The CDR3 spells CSARVLDRGTGTGNTIYF. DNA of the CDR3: TGCAGTGCTAGAGTCCTGGACAGGGGGACAGGGACTGGAAACACCATATATTTT.